This TCR beta chain was recovered during a study of vaccination effects on CD4 cells after COVID-19. TCRdb keeps only in-frame clones here, not all; method: immunoSEQ multiplex PCR. The sample gives 55,000 to 75,000 clones, roughly 72% of which show up once; roughly 4% is in the top ten. The length of the CDR3 is 18 residues. Looked up from germline, CDR1 is LNHDA and CDR2 is SQIVND (reference sequence). Between the trimmed V and J ends, which lost 6 bases and 3 bases, there was a span of 23 bases. The ViraFEST assay expanded antigen-specific CD4+ T cells with viral peptide pools before sequencing. Having been cultured for around nine days, the cells underwent CD4+ T cell isolation. Each vaccine recipient was nucleocapsid antibody negative and had no prior SARS-CoV-2 infection. Points on this clone: Its cognate antigen is unknown.

The sequence derives from a human donor who received a COVID-19 vaccine. The starting material was CD4+ T cells from PBMCs cultured with HCoV-OC43 spike peptides, obtained before COVID-19 vaccination. The sample's subset: HCoV-OC43 spike overlapping peptide pool stimulation. The chain combines TRBV19 with TRBJ2-2; weak D call: TRBD2 (7 bases). The chain's CDR3 is CASRPRRGGPRDTGELFF. The CDR3 DNA reads as TGTGCCAGTAGACCGAGGAGGGGGGGCCCGAGGGACACCGGGGAGCTGTTTTTT. The full variable domain, rest sourced from reference TRBV19 and TRBJ2-2, is DGGITQSPKYLFRKEGQNVTLSCEQNLNHDAMYWYRQDPGQGLRLIYYSQIVNDFQKGDIAEGYSVSREKKESFPLTVTSAQKNPTAFYLCASRPRRGGPRDTGELFFGEGSRLTVL.